Listed below are T cell receptor beta chains from one sample, sequenced in a study of cytomegalovirus exposure and HLA in healthy donors. The protocol was immunoSEQ multiplex PCR, while the TCRdb copy is restricted to in-frame clones and leaves out a portion. Among over 90,000 clones listed, 60% to 75% were seen once. The sequenced sample was PBMCs. The receptor set was obtained from a female donor in good health and CMV-seropositive. Each CDR3 is given with its conserved first and last residue. D genes are given only for firm matches. Clone size is given for some rows only: seen once, a few or many times, or a class if the clone is expanded.

CDR3aa | CDR3nt | j_gene | abundance | v_gene | d_gene
CASSLTGGSQPQHF | TGTGCCAGTAGTCTTACAGGGGGGAGTCAGCCCCAGCATTTT | TRBJ1-5 | NA | TRBV19 | TRBD1
CASSYKVEGTDTQYF | TGTGCCAGCAGTTACAAGGTCGAGGGCACAGATACGCAGTATTTT | TRBJ2-3 | few | TRBV6-5 | NA
CASRPTGNEQFF | TGTGCCAGCAGACCAACCGGCAATGAGCAGTTCTTC | TRBJ2-1 | NA | TRBV25-1 | NA
CASSSTGDEQYF | TGTGCCAGCAGTTCCACAGGGGACGAGCAGTACTTC | TRBJ2-7 | NA | TRBV16 | TRBD1
CASSLDSSGAAREQYF | TGTGCCAGCAGCTTAGACTCTAGCGGGGCCGCCAGGGAGCAGTACTTC | TRBJ2-7 | NA | TRBV11-2 | TRBD2
CASSLVARDGVYSNQPQHF | TGTGCCAGCAGCTTAGTTGCCAGGGATGGGGTTTATAGCAATCAGCCCCAGCATTTT | TRBJ1-5 | once | TRBV7-2 | NA
CASSYPGDREQFF | TGTGCCAGCAGTTACCCCGGGGACAGAGAGCAGTTCTTC | TRBJ2-1 | NA | TRBV6-5 | TRBD1
CASRSYRVDYGYTF | TGTGCCAGCCGTTCGTACAGGGTAGACTATGGCTACACCTTC | TRBJ1-2 | NA | TRBV6-5 | NA
CASSGRRAFF | TGTGCCAGCAGTGGTAGGAGAGCTTTCTTT | TRBJ1-1 | NA | TRBV25-1 | NA
CASSQSGAGARVEAFF | TGCGCCAGCAGCCAGAGCGGGGCGGGGGCGCGTGTGGAAGCTTTCTTT | TRBJ1-1 | few | TRBV4-1 | NA
CASSLDGPSGSHYEQYF | TGTGCCAGCAGCTTAGACGGCCCTAGCGGGAGTCACTACGAGCAGTACTTC | TRBJ2-7 | NA | TRBV7-9 | TRBD2
CASSLARYPSYEQYF | TGTGCCAGCAGCTTAGCCAGATATCCCTCCTACGAGCAGTACTTC | TRBJ2-7 | NA | TRBV7-9 | NA
CASSDLGREVSNQPQHF | TGCGCCAGCAGTGACCTCGGACGGGAAGTTAGCAATCAGCCCCAGCATTTT | TRBJ1-5 | NA | TRBV10-1 | NA
CASSSSGDQPQHF | TGTGCCAGCAGCTCATCAGGGGATCAGCCCCAGCATTTT | TRBJ1-5 | NA | TRBV5-6 | NA
CASSQDIQSYEQYF | TGTGCCAGCAGCCAGGACATCCAGTCCTACGAGCAGTACTTC | TRBJ2-7 | few | TRBV4-2 | NA
CASSNGPRGAFF | TGTGCCAGCAGTAACGGTCCTCGAGGGGCTTTCTTT | TRBJ1-1 | NA | TRBV28 | NA
CATSRDRGNTEAFF | TGTGCCACCAGCAGAGATAGGGGTAACACTGAAGCTTTCTTT | TRBJ1-1 | once | TRBV15 | NA
CSVGGDTEAFF | TGCAGCGTGGGGGGGGACACTGAAGCTTTCTTT | TRBJ1-1 | NA | TRBV29-1 | NA
CASRHIWATNTEAFF | TGTGCCAGTAGACACATATGGGCTACGAACACTGAAGCTTTCTTT | TRBJ1-1 | few | TRBV19 | NA
CSAMRGPNTEAFF | TGCAGCGCGATGCGGGGACCGAACACTGAAGCTTTCTTT | TRBJ1-1 | NA | TRBV29-1 | NA
CASSLFGGGSKNIQYF | TGTGCCAGCAGTTTATTTGGGGGGGGTTCCAAAAACATTCAGTACTTC | TRBJ2-4 | NA | TRBV28 | TRBD2
CASSPPRGGAEETQYF | TGTGCCAGCAGCCCCCCCCGCGGGGGGGCCGAAGAGACCCAGTACTTC | TRBJ2-5 | NA | TRBV5-4 | TRBD2
CASSYSRVHEQYF | TGTGCCAGCAGTTACTCGAGGGTTCACGAGCAGTACTTC | TRBJ2-7 | few | TRBV6-5 | NA
CASSSPEDRGGEQYF | TGTGCCAGCAGTTCCCCCGAGGACAGGGGTGGGGAGCAGTACTTC | TRBJ2-7 | NA | TRBV6-5 | TRBD1
CASSREANQPQHF | TGTGCCAGCTCCCGAGAGGCGAATCAGCCCCAGCATTTT | TRBJ1-5 | NA | TRBV6-4 | NA
CASSPRGTGGTEAFF | TGTGCCAGCAGCCCCAGGGGGACAGGGGGCACTGAAGCTTTCTTT | TRBJ1-1 | NA | TRBV7-2 | TRBD1
CASSIADSYGYTF | TGTGCCAGTAGCATTGCCGACAGCTATGGCTACACCTTC | TRBJ1-2 | NA | TRBV19 | NA
CASSEWGLNSYNEQFF | TGTGCCAGCAGTGAATGGGGACTGAACTCCTACAATGAGCAGTTCTTC | TRBJ2-1 | NA | TRBV6-1 | NA
CASSKQGQTNQPQHF | TGTGCCAGCAGCAAGCAGGGACAGACAAATCAGCCCCAGCATTTT | TRBJ1-5 | NA | TRBV7-2 | TRBD1
CASSSDRETQYF | TGCGCCAGCAGCTCGGACAGGGAGACCCAGTACTTC | TRBJ2-5 | few | TRBV5-1 | TRBD1
CASSDPGTGDLSGANVLTF | TGTGCCAGCAGCGATCCCGGGACAGGGGATCTCTCTGGGGCCAACGTCCTGACTTTC | TRBJ2-6 | NA | TRBV7-9 | TRBD1
CASSLGSGNQPQHF | TGTGCCAGCAGCTTAGGGAGTGGCAATCAGCCCCAGCATTTT | TRBJ1-5 | few | TRBV7-2 | NA
CASKGQGLGQPQHF | TGTGCCAGCAAGGGCCAGGGTTTGGGTCAGCCCCAGCATTTT | TRBJ1-5 | few | TRBV7-2 | NA
CATSRDRRGRQPQHF | TGTGCCACCAGCAGAGATAGAAGGGGGCGTCAGCCCCAGCATTTT | TRBJ1-5 | NA | TRBV15 | TRBD1
CASCKSDRAYEQYF | TGTGCCAGCTGCAAATCGGACAGAGCTTACGAGCAGTACTTC | TRBJ2-7 | NA | TRBV6-5 | NA
CSVVGQAGVMNTEAFF | TGCAGCGTTGTCGGACAGGCAGGGGTAATGAACACTGAAGCTTTCTTT | TRBJ1-1 | NA | TRBV29-1 | TRBD1
CASNSGGGRTDTQYF | TGTGCCAGCAACTCGGGCGGGGGTCGCACAGATACGCAGTATTTT | TRBJ2-3 | NA | TRBV28 | TRBD2
CASSRTGQDEQYF | TGTGCCAGCAGCCGGACAGGGCAGGACGAGCAGTACTTC | TRBJ2-7 | NA | TRBV7-9 | TRBD1
CASSLRLDSYEQYF | TGTGCCAGTAGTCTCCGACTAGACAGCTACGAGCAGTACTTC | TRBJ2-7 | NA | TRBV19 | NA
CASSLGRVGETQYF | TGTGCTAGCAGCTTAGGCAGGGTGGGGGAGACCCAGTACTTC | TRBJ2-5 | NA | TRBV7-7 | NA
CASRPGQDSSGANVLTF | TGTGCCAGCAGGCCCGGACAGGACAGCTCTGGGGCCAACGTCCTGACTTTC | TRBJ2-6 | NA | TRBV5-4 | TRBD1
CSANEQETQYF | TGCAGTGCTAACGAGCAAGAGACCCAGTACTTC | TRBJ2-5 | NA | TRBV20-1 | NA
CASSQEGTTGELFF | TGCGCCAGCAGCCAAGAAGGGACTACCGGGGAGCTGTTTTTT | TRBJ2-2 | few | TRBV4-1 | NA
CASSITSGGKETQYF | TGTGCCAGCAGTATCACTAGCGGGGGGAAAGAGACCCAGTACTTC | TRBJ2-5 | NA | TRBV2 | TRBD2